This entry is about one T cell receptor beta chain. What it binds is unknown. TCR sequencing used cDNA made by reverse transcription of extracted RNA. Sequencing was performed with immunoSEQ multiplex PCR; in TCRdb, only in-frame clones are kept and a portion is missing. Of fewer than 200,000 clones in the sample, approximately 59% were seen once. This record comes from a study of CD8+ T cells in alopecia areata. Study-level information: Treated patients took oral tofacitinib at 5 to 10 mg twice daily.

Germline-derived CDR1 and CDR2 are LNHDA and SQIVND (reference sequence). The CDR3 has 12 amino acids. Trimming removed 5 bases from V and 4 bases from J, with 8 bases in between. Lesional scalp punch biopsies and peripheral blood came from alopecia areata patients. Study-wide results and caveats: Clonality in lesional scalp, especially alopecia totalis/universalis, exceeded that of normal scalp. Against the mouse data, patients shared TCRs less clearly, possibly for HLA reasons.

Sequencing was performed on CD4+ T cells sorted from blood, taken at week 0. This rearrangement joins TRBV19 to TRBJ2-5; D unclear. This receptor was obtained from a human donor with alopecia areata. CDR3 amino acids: CASSYGRETQYF. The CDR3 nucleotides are TGTGCCAGTAGTTACGGGCGAGAGACCCAGTACTTC.